The clone carrying this T cell receptor (beta chain) was observed at least ten times. Antigen specificity is unknown. These data come from a study of T cells in Graves' hyperthyroidism and ophthalmopathy. Study information: Peripheral blood was obtained at initial diagnosis, preceding any treatment. Broader study findings: A median approximately 6.8 months before onset, the model predicted ophthalmopathy. The majority of expanded thyroid clonotypes above 0.001 also appeared in blood.

Trimming at V came to 4 bases and at J to 6 bases, leaving 14 bases not matched to a gene. Per germline, CDR1 MDHEN and CDR2 SYDVKM. The CDR3 sequence is 16 residues long. RNA transcripts gave rise to amplified TCR beta CDR3 regions. The primer set for the first-round RT-PCR of the TCR CDR3 was HTBI. TCRdb passed the multiplex PCR reads through MiXCR, listing each CDR3 protein once. This sample yields approximately 600,000 distinct CDR3 sequences, of which less than 25% are seen a single time; more than 30% belongs to the top ten. PBMCs stemmed from 10 ml fresh peripheral blood. Material for sequencing was blood. The V and J genes are TRBV28 and TRBJ1-1; 7 bases match TRBD1. The sequence derives from a man aged 25 to 45 with Graves' ophthalmopathy. The CDR3 sequence: CASSSGQMLWWAEAFF. Here the CDR3 DNA reads TGTGCCAGCAGTTCGGGACAGATGCTGTGGTGGGCTGAAGCTTTCTTT.